A selection of T cell receptor beta chains follows, all from one sample in a study of early T cells in non-severe SARS-CoV-2 infection. TCRdb redid the calling of the 5' RACE reads with MiXCR, one entry per CDR3 protein. This table has about 80,000 distinct CDR3 sequences, 5% appearing once. Sequencing used whole blood, obtained at baseline. The receptor source for this set is an adult who was a healthcare worker with PCR-confirmed SARS-CoV-2 infection or an uninfected control (not recorded which). Both conserved end residues are trimmed from each CDR3. Each record gives: V gene, J gene, clone size, CDR3 protein. For some rows the clone size is stated as once, few or many, or as a class when expanded; others skip it.

v_gene: TRBV28; j_gene: TRBJ2-3; abundance: NA; CDR3aa: ASTSFQTLGTDTQY
v_gene: TRBV7-9; j_gene: TRBJ2-1; abundance: many; CDR3aa: ASNPGRGSQQYNEQF
v_gene: TRBV2; j_gene: TRBJ1-1; abundance: NA; CDR3aa: ASSEPWDRPNTEAF
v_gene: TRBV29-1; j_gene: TRBJ2-1; abundance: many; CDR3aa: SVSGRAFREQF
v_gene: TRBV7-9; j_gene: TRBJ2-7; abundance: NA; CDR3aa: ASSPTKPGPADEQY
v_gene: TRBV18; j_gene: TRBJ1-1; abundance: many; CDR3aa: ASSPLGDTEAF
v_gene: TRBV29-1; j_gene: TRBJ2-5; abundance: NA; CDR3aa: SFLSFREGTYQETQY
v_gene: TRBV19; j_gene: TRBJ2-5; abundance: many; CDR3aa: ASSDLGAETQY
v_gene: TRBV30; j_gene: TRBJ2-3; abundance: few; CDR3aa: AWRETSNTQY
v_gene: TRBV5-1; j_gene: TRBJ2-5; abundance: few; CDR3aa: ASSPGWVLAETQY
v_gene: TRBV7-8; j_gene: TRBJ1-5; abundance: NA; CDR3aa: ASSARPTGVDNQPQH
v_gene: TRBV20-1; j_gene: TRBJ1-2; abundance: many; CDR3aa: SARRIGESYGYT
v_gene: TRBV4-1; j_gene: TRBJ1-1; abundance: NA; CDR3aa: ASSSRAGANTEAF
v_gene: TRBV18; j_gene: TRBJ2-3; abundance: few; CDR3aa: ASSPPAGDTQY
v_gene: TRBV7-8; j_gene: TRBJ1-2; abundance: many; CDR3aa: ASSLANGAVTYGYT
v_gene: TRBV7-9; j_gene: TRBJ2-3; abundance: NA; CDR3aa: ASNTGTTDTQY
v_gene: TRBV12-3/TRBV12-4; j_gene: TRBJ2-2; abundance: many; CDR3aa: ASSWGRANGELF
v_gene: TRBV20-1; j_gene: TRBJ1-5; abundance: many; CDR3aa: SGGGYGNQPQH
v_gene: TRBV7-7; j_gene: TRBJ2-1; abundance: once; CDR3aa: ASSPLAGSYNEQF
v_gene: TRBV5-6; j_gene: TRBJ2-1; abundance: many; CDR3aa: ASSYGTLRSEQF
v_gene: TRBV20-1; j_gene: TRBJ2-1; abundance: few; CDR3aa: SAKTSYEQF
v_gene: TRBV7-8; j_gene: TRBJ2-3; abundance: NA; CDR3aa: ASSYRTSGAKDTQY
v_gene: TRBV24-1; j_gene: TRBJ2-7; abundance: few; CDR3aa: ATSDDRGDEQY
v_gene: TRBV7-2; j_gene: TRBJ2-1; abundance: NA; CDR3aa: ASSPGLSSYNEQF
v_gene: TRBV5-5; j_gene: TRBJ2-5; abundance: few; CDR3aa: ASSQTGTQETQY
v_gene: TRBV7-9; j_gene: TRBJ1-1; abundance: many; CDR3aa: ASSITTEAF
v_gene: TRBV18; j_gene: TRBJ1-2; abundance: many; CDR3aa: ASSLQTGKDGYT
v_gene: TRBV6-4; j_gene: TRBJ1-1; abundance: many; CDR3aa: ASSGSIRDRSNTEAF
v_gene: TRBV5-1; j_gene: TRBJ2-1; abundance: few; CDR3aa: ASSPSSGRAGEQF
v_gene: TRBV29-1; j_gene: TRBJ2-3; abundance: many; CDR3aa: SVVAGTTDTQY
v_gene: TRBV7-9; j_gene: TRBJ2-3; abundance: many; CDR3aa: ASSFESTDTQY
v_gene: TRBV18; j_gene: TRBJ1-5; abundance: many; CDR3aa: ASSPSVNQPQH
v_gene: TRBV3-1; j_gene: TRBJ2-3; abundance: few; CDR3aa: ASSEGTGFTDTQY
v_gene: TRBV7-6; j_gene: TRBJ2-1; abundance: few; CDR3aa: ASSSHRDSLYNEQF
v_gene: TRBV2; j_gene: TRBJ1-5; abundance: NA; CDR3aa: ASSEDRPNQPQH
v_gene: TRBV15; j_gene: TRBJ2-2; abundance: NA; CDR3aa: ATSRDRGVDRDTGELF
v_gene: TRBV27; j_gene: TRBJ2-7; abundance: NA; CDR3aa: ASSGLAGGYEQY
v_gene: TRBV20-1; j_gene: TRBJ2-1; abundance: many; CDR3aa: SASKTARGNEQF
v_gene: TRBV2; j_gene: TRBJ1-2; abundance: NA; CDR3aa: ASKGTAYGYT
v_gene: TRBV19; j_gene: TRBJ2-1; abundance: many; CDR3aa: ASTEFLAGVHNEQF
v_gene: TRBV7-6; j_gene: TRBJ1-1; abundance: few; CDR3aa: ASSGGQMNTEAF
v_gene: TRBV7-3; j_gene: TRBJ2-1; abundance: many; CDR3aa: ASSLRGSAYNEQF
v_gene: TRBV14; j_gene: TRBJ1-2; abundance: few; CDR3aa: ASSPGSFGYT
v_gene: TRBV24-1; j_gene: TRBJ2-3; abundance: many; CDR3aa: ATSEIPDGDTQY
v_gene: TRBV27; j_gene: TRBJ1-1; abundance: many; CDR3aa: ASRWGQGEGEAF
v_gene: TRBV7-2; j_gene: TRBJ2-2; abundance: many; CDR3aa: ASSSQGRGTGELF
v_gene: TRBV20-1; j_gene: TRBJ1-1; abundance: many; CDR3aa: SASRGQGGTEAF
v_gene: TRBV12-3/TRBV12-4; j_gene: TRBJ2-1; abundance: many; CDR3aa: ASSPQARRNEQF
v_gene: TRBV5-1; j_gene: TRBJ2-5; abundance: NA; CDR3aa: ASSLWDRAQETQY
v_gene: TRBV5-1; j_gene: TRBJ1-4; abundance: NA; CDR3aa: ASSLALGNPNEKLF
v_gene: TRBV30; j_gene: TRBJ2-7; abundance: NA; CDR3aa: AWSAQYEQY
v_gene: TRBV30; j_gene: TRBJ1-5; abundance: NA; CDR3aa: AWSPSGDQPQH
v_gene: TRBV6-1; j_gene: TRBJ1-1; abundance: few; CDR3aa: ASGQGRLNTEAF
v_gene: TRBV7-9; j_gene: TRBJ2-7; abundance: many; CDR3aa: ASSGRDRTYEQY
v_gene: TRBV20-1; j_gene: TRBJ2-5; abundance: NA; CDR3aa: SAPTRGFQETQY
v_gene: TRBV7-9; j_gene: TRBJ1-4; abundance: NA; CDR3aa: ASSLRGGTNEKLF
v_gene: TRBV20-1; j_gene: TRBJ2-3; abundance: NA; CDR3aa: SAVPERDTQY